Each of the 10 T cell receptor beta chains below was sequenced from the same sample in a study of stem cell transplantation in POMP-related autoinflammatory disease. Sequenced by immunoSEQ multiplex PCR; TCRdb stores in-frame clones only, minus some. This sample has some 69,000 clones, with roughly 91% found just once. Material: CD4+ T cells from PBMCs, obtained after stem cell transplantation. The receptor source for this set is a human patient with POMP-related autoinflammation and immune dysregulation (PRAID). The T cells may partly be graft donor cells.

This rearrangement joins TRBV3-1 (or the pseudogene TRBV3-2) to TRBJ2-2; D may be TRBD1 (6 bases). Germline V gene data show CDR1 as LGHDT and CDR2 as YNNKEL (reference sequence). V gave up 6 bases and J gave up 2 bases, with 16 bases separating them. This CDR3 contains 16 residues. In DNA, the CDR3 is TGTGCCAGCAGTCGCGGCAGGGGACGAAACACCGGGGAGCTGTTTTTT. It translates to CASSRGRGRNTGELFF.

The chain uses TRBV15 and TRBJ1-2, with 10 positions matching TRBD1. The CDR3 extends over 15 amino acids. The V and J ends lost 5 bases and 2 bases, in that order; junction bases with no gene match: 5. Looked up from germline, CDR1 is LNHNV and CDR2 is YYDKDF (reference sequence). CDR3 DNA: TGTGCCACCAGCGGGTGGGACAGGGGAAACTATGGCTACACCTTC. This translates into CATSGWDRGNYGYTF. Together with reference TRBV15 and TRBJ1-2, the CDR3 gives the full variable domain: DAMVIQNPRYQVTQFGKPVTLSCSQTLNHNVMYWYQQKSSQAPKLLFHYYDKDFNNEADTPDNFQSRRPNTSFCFLDIRSPGLGDTAMYLCATSGWDRGNYGYTFGSGTRLTVV.

The chain carries TRBV10-3 and TRBJ1-6, with D perhaps matching TRBD1 (5 bases). Germline loops: CDR1 ENHRY, CDR2 SYGVKD. Trimming removed 6 bases from V and 9 bases from J, with 12 bases in between. This CDR3 has 13 residues. The chain's CDR3 is CAIRWGGTSPLHF. The CDR3 DNA sequence: TGTGCCATCAGGTGGGGTGGGACTTCACCCCTCCACTTT.

This chain joins TRBV7-9 and TRBJ2-5, with TRBD1 as a possible D gene (6 bases). The CDR3 has 15 amino acids. The germline V gene encodes CDR1 SEHNR and CDR2 FQNEAQ (reference sequence). V lost 5 bases, J lost 4 bases, and 17 bases lay in between. The CDR3 nucleotides read TGTGCCAGCAGCCCTCGGAAACAGGGTCGAGAGACCCAGTACTTC. Translation: CASSPRKQGRETQYF.

V gene TRBV5-6 combines with J gene TRBJ2-7, with D unclear. In germline, CDR1 is SGHDT, CDR2 YYEEEE. Between the trimmed V and J ends, which lost 0 bases and 6 bases, there was a span of 16 bases. The CDR3 totals 15 residues. This CDR3 is CASSLVPPRSGEQYF. The DNA of the CDR3 is TGTGCCAGCAGCTTGGTTCCGCCAAGGAGTGGCGAGCAGTACTTC.

V usage is TRBV24-1 and J usage is TRBJ2-5, with TRBD2 identical over 10 bases. Losses at the gene ends were 2 bases for V and 5 bases for J; bases not matched to a gene: 10. This CDR3 spans 17 amino acids. Germline CDR1 and CDR2: KGHDR and SFDVKD. The CDR3 sequence is CATSDSPWVAGGETQYF. In DNA, the CDR3 is TGTGCCACCAGTGATTCCCCCTGGGTAGCGGGAGGTGAGACCCAGTACTTC.

The chain employs TRBV27 and TRBJ2-2, with D perhaps matching TRBD1 (5 bases). The length of the CDR3 is 16 residues. The V gene's germline CDR1 is MNHEY and CDR2 SMNVEV (reference sequence). V gave up 3 bases and J gave up 8 bases, with 19 bases separating them. The CDR3 DNA reads as TGTGCCAGCAGTTTTAGGTCTCAGGGTAACCCAGGGGAGCTGTTTTTT. Encoded protein: CASSFRSQGNPGELFF.

The chain joins TRBV15 to TRBJ2-5, with 8 bases identical to TRBD1. The germline V gene encodes CDR1 LNHNV and CDR2 YYDKDF (reference sequence). The V gene end was trimmed by 1 base and the J gene end by 4 bases; junction bases not matched to a gene: 14. There are 18 residues in the CDR3. The CDR3 sequence: CATSRGPPGGLYRETQYF. The CDR3 DNA follows: TGTGCCACCAGCAGAGGTCCCCCAGGGGGCTTATATAGAGAGACCCAGTACTTC.

This clone has a single count. The V gene is TRBV7-9, the J gene TRBJ1-5, with TRBD1 identical over 7 bases. This CDR3 is built from 16 residues. Per germline, CDR1 SEHNR and CDR2 FQNEAQ (reference sequence). Trimming cost V 1 base and J 2 bases; bases outside gene matches: 5. CDR3 protein: CASSLETGLRNQPQHF. For the CDR3, the DNA is TGTGCCAGCAGCTTAGAGACAGGGCTTCGCAATCAGCCCCAGCATTTT.

The J gene is TRBJ2-3, the V gene TRBV5-1; no definite D call. V lost 3 bases and J lost 2, with 10 bases in between. The germline V gene encodes CDR1 SGHRS and CDR2 YFSETQ. This CDR3 comprises 14 residues. The CDR3 spells CASSSEGDTDTQYF. The CDR3 DNA reads TGCGCCAGCAGCTCCGAAGGAGACACAGATACGCAGTATTTT. Full variable domain (outside the CDR3, taken from reference TRBV5-1 and TRBJ2-3): KAGVTQTPRYLIKTRGQQVTLSCSPISGHRSVSWYQQTPGQGLQFLFEYFSETQRNKGNFPGRFSGRQFSNSRSEMNVSTLELGDSALYLCASSSEGDTDTQYFGPGTRLTVL.